Described below is a single T cell receptor (beta chain) sequence and its context. Its specificity is unknown. Per germline, CDR1 SGHVS and CDR2 FNYEAQ. The CDR3 has 21 amino acids. This record belongs to a study of CXCR3-negative and CXCR3-positive naive CD8 T cells. CD45RO-CCR7+CD27+CD95- was the phenotype of naive CD8+ T cells. Study results and caveats: It was found that naive subsets had comparable surface CD5, and TCR strength was inferred from TRB CDR3 properties.

Preparation of TRB cDNA libraries relied on 5' RACE carrying UMI labels. With the 5' RACE reads reprocessed, TCRdb shows one record per CDR3 protein and no DNA. Found here are over 70,000 distinct CDR3 sequences; the top ten clones hold approximately 1%. The specimen was naive CXCR3- CD8+ T cells from blood. The subset denotes: CD45RO-CCR7+CD27+CD95- naive CD8+ T cells lacking CXCR3 (TNR3-). The sequence came from a human donor in good health. Some clones in this sample may be carry-over from other donors' samples. The chain joins TRBV7-6 to TRBJ1-1; there is no DNA to check the TCRdb D call of TRBD1. The CDR3 protein is CASSHSELGTGGENGDTEAFF.